This TCR beta chain was found in a study of blood T cells in healthy people across ages. This clonotype appeared many times. Its antigen remains unknown. Findings and caveats of the study: Among long-lived donors, naive CD4+ cells were more numerous and diversity higher than in aged donors.

The CDR3 contains 13 residues. Trimming pared 2 bases from V and 4 bases from J, leaving 6 bases between. Using a J-beta primer mix together with a sample-barcoded 5' primer, a second PCR was run for roughly 6 to 11 cycles. Every cDNA molecule carried a tag from a template-switch adaptor bearing 12 random nucleotides. In TCRdb, the 5' RACE reads were re-called with MiXCR into one record per CDR3 protein. The sample contains 600,000 to 800,000 distinct CDR3 sequences, 52% of which appear only once. The sequence was obtained from a woman older than 75 in good health. This chain joins TRBV12-3 or TRBV12-4 and TRBJ2-1; D is unresolved. Sequenced input: blood. DNA for the CDR3: TGTGCCAGCAGTTTAATCGCGTACAATGAGCAGTTCTTC. Translated, it gives CASSLIAYNEQFF.